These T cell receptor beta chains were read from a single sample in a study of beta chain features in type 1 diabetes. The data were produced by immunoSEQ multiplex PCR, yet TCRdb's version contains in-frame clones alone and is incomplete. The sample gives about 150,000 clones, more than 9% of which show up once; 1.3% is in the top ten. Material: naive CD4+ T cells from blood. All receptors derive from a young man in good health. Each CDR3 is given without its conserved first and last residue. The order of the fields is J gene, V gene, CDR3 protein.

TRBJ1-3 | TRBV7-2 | ASSLVVSGNTIY
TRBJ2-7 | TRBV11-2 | ASSPHRSLYEQY
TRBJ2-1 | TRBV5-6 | ASSLVGASSYNEQF
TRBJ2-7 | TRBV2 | ASSLLEGALSYEQY
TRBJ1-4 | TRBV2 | ASCRATNEKLF
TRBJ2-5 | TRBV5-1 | ASSLGAGVQETQY
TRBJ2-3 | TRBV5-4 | ASSLALTGTDTQY
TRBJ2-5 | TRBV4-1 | ASSQGWGREETQY
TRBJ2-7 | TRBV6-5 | ASSYSMTGNYEQY
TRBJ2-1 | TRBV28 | ASSPRITGVNEQF
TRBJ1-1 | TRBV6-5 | ASSYEGGRRTEAF
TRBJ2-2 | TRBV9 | ASSVARTSGGANTGELF
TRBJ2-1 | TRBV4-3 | ASSQDQDPYNEQF
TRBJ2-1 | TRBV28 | ASSPTSGGHPGGQF
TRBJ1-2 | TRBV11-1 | ASSLETEPYT
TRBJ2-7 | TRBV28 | ASRTSGGAWEQY
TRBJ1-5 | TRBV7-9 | ASSNSRDRNQPQH
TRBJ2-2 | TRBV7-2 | ASSARSGGAGTGELF
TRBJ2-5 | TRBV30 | AWSEQTGPGETQY
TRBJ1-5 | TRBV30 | AWSFSRQGAYSNQPQH
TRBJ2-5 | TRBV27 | ASSKGSGAGGPGETQY
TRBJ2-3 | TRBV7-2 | ASSLGTGTDTQY
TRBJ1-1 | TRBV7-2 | ASSRGQGVGTEAF
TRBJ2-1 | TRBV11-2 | ASSPDRGSYNEQF
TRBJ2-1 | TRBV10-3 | AISGGGMNEQF
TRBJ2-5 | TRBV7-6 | ASSTGVRETQY
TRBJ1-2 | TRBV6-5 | ASSYSRNFPNYGYT
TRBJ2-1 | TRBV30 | AWTSGNNNEQF
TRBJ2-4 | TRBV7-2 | ASSRQGADIQY
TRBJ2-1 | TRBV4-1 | ASSQVDLGLANYNEQF